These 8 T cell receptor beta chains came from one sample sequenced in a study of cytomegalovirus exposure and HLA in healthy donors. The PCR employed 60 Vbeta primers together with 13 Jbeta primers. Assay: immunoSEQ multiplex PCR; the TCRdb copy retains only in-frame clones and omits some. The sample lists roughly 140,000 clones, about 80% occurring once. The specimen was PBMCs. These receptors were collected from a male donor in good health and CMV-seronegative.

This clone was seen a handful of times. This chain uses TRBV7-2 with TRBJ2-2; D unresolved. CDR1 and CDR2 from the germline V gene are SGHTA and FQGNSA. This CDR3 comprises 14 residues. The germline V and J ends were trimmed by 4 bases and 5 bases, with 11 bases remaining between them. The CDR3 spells CASSWAGSTGELFF. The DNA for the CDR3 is TGTGCCAGCAGCTGGGCAGGTTCGACCGGGGAGCTGTTTTTT.

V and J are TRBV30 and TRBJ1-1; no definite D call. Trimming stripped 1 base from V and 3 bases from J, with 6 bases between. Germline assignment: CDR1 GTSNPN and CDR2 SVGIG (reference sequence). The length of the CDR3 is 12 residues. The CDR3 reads CAWSEQDTEAFF. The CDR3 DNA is TGTGCCTGGAGTGAGCAGGACACTGAAGCTTTCTTT.

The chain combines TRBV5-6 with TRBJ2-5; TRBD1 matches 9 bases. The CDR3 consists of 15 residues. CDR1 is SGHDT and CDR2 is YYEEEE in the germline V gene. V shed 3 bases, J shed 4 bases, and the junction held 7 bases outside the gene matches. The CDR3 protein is CASSWWDRVRETQYF. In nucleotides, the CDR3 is TGTGCCAGCAGCTGGTGGGACAGGGTACGAGAGACCCAGTACTTC.

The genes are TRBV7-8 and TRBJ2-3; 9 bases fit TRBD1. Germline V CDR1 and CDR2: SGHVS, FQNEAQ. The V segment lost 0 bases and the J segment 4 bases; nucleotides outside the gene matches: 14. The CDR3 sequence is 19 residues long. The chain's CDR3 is CASSLARFGTGGRADTQYF. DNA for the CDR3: TGTGCCAGCAGCTTAGCGAGGTTCGGAACAGGGGGCAGGGCAGATACGCAGTATTTT.

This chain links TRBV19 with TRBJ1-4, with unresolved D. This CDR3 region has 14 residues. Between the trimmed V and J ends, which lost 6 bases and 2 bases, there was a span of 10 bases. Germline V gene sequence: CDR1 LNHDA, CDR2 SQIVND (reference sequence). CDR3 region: CASSPRSTNEKLFF. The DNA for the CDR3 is TGTGCCAGTAGCCCCCGGAGTACTAATGAAAAACTGTTTTTT. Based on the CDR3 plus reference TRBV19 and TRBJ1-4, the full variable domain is DGGITQSPKYLFRKEGQNVTLSCEQNLNHDAMYWYRQDPGQGLRLIYYSQIVNDFQKGDIAEGYSVSREKKESFPLTVTSAQKNPTAFYLCASSPRSTNEKLFFGSGTQLSVL.

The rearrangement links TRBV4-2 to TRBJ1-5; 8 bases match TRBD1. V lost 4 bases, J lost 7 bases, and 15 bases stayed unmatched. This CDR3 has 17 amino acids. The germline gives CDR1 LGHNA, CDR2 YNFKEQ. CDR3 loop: CASSLHPETGEGQPQHF. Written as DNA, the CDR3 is TGTGCCAGCAGCCTCCATCCCGAGACAGGGGAGGGGCAGCCCCAGCATTTT.

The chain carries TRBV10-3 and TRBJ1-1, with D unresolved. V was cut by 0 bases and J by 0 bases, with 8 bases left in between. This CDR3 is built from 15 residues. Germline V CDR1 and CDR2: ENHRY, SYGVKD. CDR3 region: CAISESPGMNTEAFF. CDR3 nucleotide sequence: TGTGCCATCAGTGAGTCGCCAGGTATGAACACTGAAGCTTTCTTT.

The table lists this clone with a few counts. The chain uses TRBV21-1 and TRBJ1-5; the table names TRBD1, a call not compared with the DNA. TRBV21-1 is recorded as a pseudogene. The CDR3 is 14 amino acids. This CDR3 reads CASQDRFSNQPQHF. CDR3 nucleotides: TGTGCCAGCCAGGACAGGTTTAGCAATCAGCCCCAGCATTTT.